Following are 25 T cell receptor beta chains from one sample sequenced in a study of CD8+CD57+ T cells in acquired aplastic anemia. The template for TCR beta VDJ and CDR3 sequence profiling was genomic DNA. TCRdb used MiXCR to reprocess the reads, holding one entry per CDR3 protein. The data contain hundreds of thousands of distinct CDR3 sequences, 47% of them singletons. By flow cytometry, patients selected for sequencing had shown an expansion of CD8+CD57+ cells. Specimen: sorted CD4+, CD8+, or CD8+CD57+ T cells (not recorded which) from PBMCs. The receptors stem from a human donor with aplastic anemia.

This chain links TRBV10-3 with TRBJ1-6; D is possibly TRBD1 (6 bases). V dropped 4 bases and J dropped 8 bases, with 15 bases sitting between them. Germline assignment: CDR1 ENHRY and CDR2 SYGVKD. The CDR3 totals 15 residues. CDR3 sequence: CAISGMPQGDSPLHF. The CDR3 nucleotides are TGTGCCATCAGTGGCATGCCACAGGGCGATTCACCCCTCCACTTT.

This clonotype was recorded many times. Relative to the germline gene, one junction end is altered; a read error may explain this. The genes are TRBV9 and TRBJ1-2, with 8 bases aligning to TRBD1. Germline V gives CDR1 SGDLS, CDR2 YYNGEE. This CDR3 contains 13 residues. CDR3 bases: TGTGCCAGCAGCGATACGACAGGGGATGGCTACGCCTTC. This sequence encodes CASSDTTGDGYAF.

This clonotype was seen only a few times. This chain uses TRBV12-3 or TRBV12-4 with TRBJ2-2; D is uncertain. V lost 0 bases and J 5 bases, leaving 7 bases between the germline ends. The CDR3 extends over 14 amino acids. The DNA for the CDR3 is TGTGCCAGCAGTTTAGCGCCAGGAACCGGGGAGCTGTTTTTT. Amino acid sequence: CASSLAPGTGELFF.

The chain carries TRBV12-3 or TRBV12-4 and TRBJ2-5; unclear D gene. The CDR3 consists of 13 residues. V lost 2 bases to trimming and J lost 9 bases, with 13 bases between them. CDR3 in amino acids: CASSLRLPRAQYF. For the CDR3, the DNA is TGTGCCAGCAGTTTAAGACTCCCCCGGGCCCAGTACTTC.

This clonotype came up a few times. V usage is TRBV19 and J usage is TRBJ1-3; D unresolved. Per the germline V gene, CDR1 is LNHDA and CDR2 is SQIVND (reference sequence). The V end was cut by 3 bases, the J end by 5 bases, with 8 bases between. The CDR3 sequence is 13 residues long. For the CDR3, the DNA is TGTGCCAGTAGTATGAGGGTGCGAAACACCATATATTTT. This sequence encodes CASSMRVRNTIYF.

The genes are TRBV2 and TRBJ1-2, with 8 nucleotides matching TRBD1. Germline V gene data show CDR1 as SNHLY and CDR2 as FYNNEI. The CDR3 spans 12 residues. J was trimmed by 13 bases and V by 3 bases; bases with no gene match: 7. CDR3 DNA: TGTGCCAGCAGTGATTTGGACAGGGCCGGCACCTTC. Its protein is CASSDLDRAGTF.

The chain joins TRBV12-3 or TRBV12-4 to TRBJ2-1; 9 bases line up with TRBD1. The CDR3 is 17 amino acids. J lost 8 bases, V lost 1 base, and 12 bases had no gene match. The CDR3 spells CASSLGSRTGDSHEQFF. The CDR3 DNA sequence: TGTGCCAGCAGTTTAGGTTCGAGGACAGGGGACTCTCATGAGCAGTTCTTC.

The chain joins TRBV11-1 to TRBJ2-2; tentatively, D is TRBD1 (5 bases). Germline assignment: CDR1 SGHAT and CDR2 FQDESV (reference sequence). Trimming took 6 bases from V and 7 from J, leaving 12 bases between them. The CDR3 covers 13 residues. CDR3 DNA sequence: TGTGCCAGCAGGAAACACAGGAACGGGGAGCTGTTTTTT. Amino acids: CASRKHRNGELFF.

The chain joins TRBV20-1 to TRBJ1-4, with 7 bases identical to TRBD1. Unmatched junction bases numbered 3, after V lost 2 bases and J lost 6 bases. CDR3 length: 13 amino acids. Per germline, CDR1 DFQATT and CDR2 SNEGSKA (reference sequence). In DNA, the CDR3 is TGCAGTGCTAGAACAGGGGTGGATGAAAAACTGTTTTTT. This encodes CSARTGVDEKLFF.

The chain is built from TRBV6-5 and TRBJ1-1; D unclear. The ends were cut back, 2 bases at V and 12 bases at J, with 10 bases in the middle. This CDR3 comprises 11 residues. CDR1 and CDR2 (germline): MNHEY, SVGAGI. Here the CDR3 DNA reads TGTGCCAGCAGTTACGGGAAGATAACTTTCTTT. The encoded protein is CASSYGKITFF.

In DNA form, the CDR3 reads TGTGCCAGCAGCCCAAATAGCGGGGGCTCTTACAATGAGCAGTTCTTC. This sequence encodes CASSPNSGGSYNEQFF. This chain joins TRBV9 and TRBJ2-1, with 9 bases identical to TRBD2. The trim removed 4 bases at V and 4 bases at J, leaving 9 bases unmatched. Germline V gene sequence: CDR1 SGDLS, CDR2 YYNGEE. The CDR3 totals 16 residues.

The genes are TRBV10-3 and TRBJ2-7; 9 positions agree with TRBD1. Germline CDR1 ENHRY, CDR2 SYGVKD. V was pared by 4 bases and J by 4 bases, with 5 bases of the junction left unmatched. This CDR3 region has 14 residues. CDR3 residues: CAISATGGRYEQYF. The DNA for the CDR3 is TGTGCCATCAGTGCGACAGGGGGACGGTACGAGCAGTACTTC.

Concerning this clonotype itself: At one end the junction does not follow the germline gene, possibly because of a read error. CDR3 region: CASSDSNRLLASDTQYF. CDR3 in DNA: TGTGCCAGCAGTGACTCGAATCGGTTACTAGCTTCAGATACGCAGTATTTT. The chain carries TRBV10-3 and TRBJ2-3, with D possibly TRBD2 on 6 matching bases. Germline V lookup: CDR1 ENHRY, CDR2 SYGVKD. The CDR3 consists of 17 residues.

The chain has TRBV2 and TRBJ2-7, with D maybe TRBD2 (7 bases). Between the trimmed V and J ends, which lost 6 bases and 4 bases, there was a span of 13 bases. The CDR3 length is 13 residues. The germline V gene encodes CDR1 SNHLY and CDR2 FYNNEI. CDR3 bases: TGTGCCAGCAGCGGGGGGACACAGTACGAGCAGTACTTC. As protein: CASSGGTQYEQYF.

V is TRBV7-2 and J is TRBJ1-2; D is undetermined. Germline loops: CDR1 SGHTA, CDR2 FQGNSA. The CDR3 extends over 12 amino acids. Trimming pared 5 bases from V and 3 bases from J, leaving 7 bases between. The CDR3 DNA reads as TGTGCCAGCAGCCCTAGCCACTATGGCTACACCTTC. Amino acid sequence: CASSPSHYGYTF.

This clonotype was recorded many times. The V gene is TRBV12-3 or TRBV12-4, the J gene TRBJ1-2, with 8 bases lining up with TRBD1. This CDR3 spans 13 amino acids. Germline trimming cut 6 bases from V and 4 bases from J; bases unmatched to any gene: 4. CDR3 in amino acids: CASSAQGAYGYTF. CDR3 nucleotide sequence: TGTGCCAGCAGCGCCCAGGGGGCCTATGGCTACACCTTC.

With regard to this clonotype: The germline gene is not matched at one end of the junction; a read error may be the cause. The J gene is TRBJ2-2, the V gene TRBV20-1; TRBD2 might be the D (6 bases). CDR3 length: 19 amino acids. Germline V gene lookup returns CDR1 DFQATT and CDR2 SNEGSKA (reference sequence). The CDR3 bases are TGCAGTGCTAGAGATAGTAAGGGAAACAGCTCCTTGAACACCGGGGGGCTGTTTTTT. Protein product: CSARDSKGNSSLNTGGLFF.

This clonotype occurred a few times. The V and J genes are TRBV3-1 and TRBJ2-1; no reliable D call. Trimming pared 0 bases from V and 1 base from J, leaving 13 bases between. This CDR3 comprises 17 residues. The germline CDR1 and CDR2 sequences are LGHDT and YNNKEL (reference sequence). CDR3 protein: CASSQDIYRMSYNEQFF. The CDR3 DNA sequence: TGTGCCAGCAGCCAAGACATCTACCGGATGTCCTACAATGAGCAGTTCTTC.

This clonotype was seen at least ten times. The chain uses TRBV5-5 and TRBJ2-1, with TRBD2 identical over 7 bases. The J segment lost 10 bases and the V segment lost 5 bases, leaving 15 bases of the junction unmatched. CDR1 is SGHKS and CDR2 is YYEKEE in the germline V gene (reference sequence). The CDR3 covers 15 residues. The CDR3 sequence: CASSSDRSGMSEQFF. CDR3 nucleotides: TGTGCCAGCAGTTCCGACAGAAGCGGGATGAGCGAGCAGTTCTTC.

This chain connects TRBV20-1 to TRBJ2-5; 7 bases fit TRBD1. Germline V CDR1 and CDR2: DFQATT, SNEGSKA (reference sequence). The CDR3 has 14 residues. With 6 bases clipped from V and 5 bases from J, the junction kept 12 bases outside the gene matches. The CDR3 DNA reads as TGCAGTGCCCCCCCGGGAACCAGGGGGGAGACCCAGTACTTC. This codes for CSAPPGTRGETQYF.

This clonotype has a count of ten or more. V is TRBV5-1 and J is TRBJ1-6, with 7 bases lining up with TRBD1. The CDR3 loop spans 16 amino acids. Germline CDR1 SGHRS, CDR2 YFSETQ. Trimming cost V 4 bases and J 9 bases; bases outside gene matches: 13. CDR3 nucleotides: TGCGCCAGCAGCAAACCAGAGACAGGGTACTTTTCACCCCTCCACTTT. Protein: CASSKPETGYFSPLHF.

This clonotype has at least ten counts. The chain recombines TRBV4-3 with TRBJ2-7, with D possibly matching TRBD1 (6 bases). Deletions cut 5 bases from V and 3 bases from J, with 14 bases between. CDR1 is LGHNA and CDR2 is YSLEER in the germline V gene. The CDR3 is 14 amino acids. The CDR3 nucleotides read TGCGCCAGCAGCAGGGGGTCCTCCGGCTACGAGCAGTACTTC. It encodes CASSRGSSGYEQYF.

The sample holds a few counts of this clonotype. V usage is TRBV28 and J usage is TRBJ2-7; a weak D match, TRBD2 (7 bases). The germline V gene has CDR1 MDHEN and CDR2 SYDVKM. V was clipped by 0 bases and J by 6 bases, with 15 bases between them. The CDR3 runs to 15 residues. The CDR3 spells CASSLWSIGGREQYF. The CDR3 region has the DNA TGTGCCAGCAGTTTATGGAGTATCGGGGGGCGCGAGCAGTACTTC.

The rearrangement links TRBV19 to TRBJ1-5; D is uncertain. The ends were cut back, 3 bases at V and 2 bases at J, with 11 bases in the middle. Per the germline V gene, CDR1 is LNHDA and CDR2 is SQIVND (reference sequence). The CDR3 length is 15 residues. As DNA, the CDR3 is TGTGCCAGTAGTATCCCCGGCTATGGCAATCAGCCCCAGCATTTT. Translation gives CASSIPGYGNQPQHF.

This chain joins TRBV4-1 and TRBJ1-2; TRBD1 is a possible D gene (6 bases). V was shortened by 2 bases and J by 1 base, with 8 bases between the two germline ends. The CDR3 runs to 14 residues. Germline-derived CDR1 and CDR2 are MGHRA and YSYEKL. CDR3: CASSQRTVNYGYTF. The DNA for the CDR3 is TGCGCCAGCAGCCAACGGACAGTTAACTATGGCTACACCTTC.